Below, 15 T cell receptor beta chains from the same sample are listed, as sequenced in a study of blood T cell repertoires in COVID-19. Profiling relied on immunoSEQ multiplex PCR, and the TCRdb table lists in-frame clones only, not all of them. The sample lists 75,000 to 85,000 clones, 75% to 90% occurring once. The specimen sequenced was peripheral blood. These receptors came from a man between 50 and 59 years old with active COVID-19.

The gene calls are TRBV29-1 and TRBJ1-1; D gene ambiguous. Trimming stripped 0 bases from V and 4 bases from J, with 12 bases between. This CDR3 contains 14 residues. The germline V gene encodes CDR1 SQVTM and CDR2 ANQGSEA. This CDR3 reads CSVEDYVDGTEAFF. The DNA for the CDR3 is TGCAGCGTTGAAGATTACGTAGATGGCACTGAAGCTTTCTTT.

V is TRBV6-5 and J is TRBJ2-7, with TRBD2 identical over 11 bases. The germline gives CDR1 MNHEY, CDR2 SVGAGI. The CDR3 consists of 13 residues. V was pared by 11 bases and J by 1 base, with 4 bases of the junction left unmatched. The chain's CDR3 is CAVGLAGSYEQYF. The CDR3 DNA reads as TGTGCCGTCGGACTAGCGGGTTCCTACGAGCAGTACTTC.

A few counts support this clone. This rearrangement joins TRBV28 to TRBJ1-1, with 8 bases aligning to TRBD1. V was pared by 3 bases and J by 7 bases, with 10 bases of the junction left unmatched. The germline V gene encodes CDR1 MDHEN and CDR2 SYDVKM. CDR3 length: 15 amino acids. The CDR3 region is CASSFPRAGGLEAFF. In DNA, the CDR3 is TGTGCCAGCAGTTTCCCAAGAGCAGGGGGCCTTGAAGCTTTCTTT.

The chain joins TRBV4-2 to TRBJ2-5; 7 nucleotides align to TRBD2. The J segment lost 9 bases and the V segment lost 0 bases, leaving 13 bases of the junction unmatched. This CDR3 contains 16 residues. Germline V lookup: CDR1 LGHNA, CDR2 YNFKEQ. DNA of the CDR3: TGTGCCAGCAGCCAAGATAGGGGACTACTTCAAGGGGCCCAGTACTTC. Translated, it gives CASSQDRGLLQGAQYF.

This clone turned up a few times. The chain links TRBV6-5 to TRBJ2-2, with 9 positions matching TRBD2. Germline V lookup: CDR1 MNHEY, CDR2 SVGAGI. J gave up 2 bases and V 4 bases, and 2 bases lay outside the gene matches. The length of the CDR3 is 15 residues. The DNA of the CDR3 is TGTGCCAGCAGTTGGCGGGGGGGCAACACCGGGGAGCTGTTTTTT. Translating gives CASSWRGGNTGELFF.

This clone was seen at least ten times. The J gene is TRBJ1-2, the V gene TRBV6-5, with D unresolved. The CDR3 is 15 residues long. With 2 bases removed from V and 6 bases from J, the gap between germline ends came to 16 bases. Looked up from germline, CDR1 is MNHEY and CDR2 is SVGAGI. CDR3 in amino acids: CASSYSGGSGNGYTF. CDR3 DNA sequence: TGTGCCAGCAGTTACAGCGGAGGATCCGGCAATGGCTACACCTTC.

The rearrangement links TRBV6-5 to TRBJ2-7; the D is unclear. There are 15 residues in the CDR3. Trimming shortened V by 5 bases and J by 1 base, and 15 bases separated the two germline ends. Germline V gene lookup returns CDR1 MNHEY and CDR2 SVGAGI. The CDR3 loop is CASSHPGYGSYEQYF. As DNA, the CDR3 is TGTGCCAGCAGTCATCCCGGGTACGGATCCTACGAGCAGTACTTC.

The gene calls are TRBV9 and TRBJ2-1; 7 positions match TRBD2. Germline-derived CDR1 and CDR2 are SGDLS and YYNGEE. This CDR3 spans 15 amino acids. V shed 3 bases, J shed 4 bases, and the junction held 7 bases outside the gene matches. This chain's CDR3 is CASSGAGVRYNEQFF. CDR3 nucleotides: TGTGCCAGCAGCGGGGCGGGGGTTCGGTACAATGAGCAGTTCTTC.

Here the CDR3 DNA reads TGTGCCATCTTGGTAACCGGCGGAAGCTCCTACAATGAGCAGTTCTTC. Translated: CAILVTGGSSYNEQFF. The chain joins TRBV10-3 to TRBJ2-1; D is undetermined. CDR3 length: 16 amino acids. Trimming cost V 8 bases and J 0 bases, with 17 bases left between them. Germline V gene data show CDR1 as ENHRY and CDR2 as SYGVKD.

The V and J genes are TRBV10-3 and TRBJ1-5; tentatively, D is TRBD1 (5 bases). This CDR3 is built from 13 residues. Trimming shortened V by 7 bases and J by 4 bases, and 11 bases separated the two germline ends. CDR1 and CDR2 from the germline V gene are ENHRY and SYGVKD. CDR3 loop: CAINQGTNQPQHF. The CDR3 DNA reads TGTGCCATCAATCAGGGAACAAATCAGCCCCAGCATTTT.

The chain has TRBV5-6 and TRBJ1-2; 7 nucleotides match TRBD1. Unmatched junction bases numbered 13, after V lost 4 bases and J lost 7 bases. The CDR3 covers 15 residues. Germline CDR1 is SGHDT and CDR2 is YYEEEE. The chain's CDR3 is CASSRRDRAAGGYTF. The DNA of the CDR3 is TGTGCCAGCAGCCGAAGGGACAGAGCAGCTGGTGGCTACACCTTC.

The gene calls are TRBV4-1 and TRBJ2-7, with TRBD2 identical over 8 bases. The germline CDR1 and CDR2 sequences are MGHRA and YSYEKL. The CDR3 contains 15 residues. The ends lost 4 bases at V and 2 bases at J; junction bases unmatched: 7. The CDR3: CASSRLAGATYEQYF. The CDR3 region has the DNA TGCGCCAGCAGCCGCCTAGCGGGCGCTACCTACGAGCAGTACTTC.

The chain combines TRBV12-5 with TRBJ2-1; D is possibly TRBD1 (7 bases). Germline V gene lookup returns CDR1 LGHNT and CDR2 FRNRAP. The V and J ends lost 0 bases and 4 bases respectively, with 16 bases between them. The CDR3 extends over 17 amino acids. The CDR3 is CASGLVPGRGEYNEQFF. In DNA, the CDR3 is TGTGCTAGTGGTTTGGTACCCGGCAGGGGGGAATACAATGAGCAGTTCTTC.

V and J are TRBV20-1 and TRBJ1-5; no clear D. The CDR3 consists of 12 residues. Deletions cut 4 bases from V and 3 bases from J, with 7 bases between. Germline V gene lookup returns CDR1 DFQATT and CDR2 SNEGSKA (reference sequence). In DNA, the CDR3 is TGCAGTGCTATTGAGTACAATCAGCCCCAGCATTTT. Its protein product is CSAIEYNQPQHF.

The rearrangement joins TRBV3-1 (or the pseudogene TRBV3-2) to TRBJ2-1, with 9 bases fitting TRBD2. The V gene's germline CDR1 is LGHDT and CDR2 YNNKEL (reference sequence). J was trimmed by 5 bases and V by 4 bases; bases with no gene match: 12. The CDR3 has 17 residues. For the CDR3, the DNA is TGTGCCAGCAGCCCCTTTGTTGCGGGAGGGCCTGACAATGAGCAGTTCTTC. This translates into CASSPFVAGGPDNEQFF.